A single sample is the source of the 14 T cell receptor beta chains below, sequenced in a study of blood T cell repertoires in COVID-19. Using immunoSEQ multiplex PCR, the repertoire was profiled, and TCRdb retains in-frame clones only, with some absent. The sample records 150,000 to 200,000 clones, about 80% being singletons. Sequencing was performed on peripheral blood. The receptors come from a woman aged 65 to 85 with acute or convalescent COVID-19.

This rearrangement joins TRBV20-1 to TRBJ2-7; D might be TRBD1 (5 bases). The germline CDR1 and CDR2 sequences are DFQATT and SNEGSKA (reference sequence). V was pared by 3 bases and J by 2 bases, with 14 bases between. CDR3 size: 14 residues. The CDR3 DNA is TGCAGTGCTAGTAAATCCAGGGTGACCTACGAGCAGTACTTC. Its protein is CSASKSRVTYEQYF.

The chain links TRBV7-9 to TRBJ2-4; maybe TRBD1 (6 bases). The germline CDR1 and CDR2 sequences are SEHNR and FQNEAQ (reference sequence). The CDR3 is 17 amino acids. V gave up 1 base and J gave up 0 bases, with 13 bases separating them. CDR3 in DNA: TGTGCCAGCAGCTTAGGGGGGCAGACCAGAGCCAAAAACATTCAGTACTTC. Amino acid sequence: CASSLGGQTRAKNIQYF.

This clone was seen only a few times. The genes are TRBV5-4 and TRBJ2-7, with TRBD1 as a possible D gene (5 bases). This CDR3 has 14 residues. Germline CDR1 SGHNT, CDR2 YYREEE (reference sequence). With 0 bases removed from V and 12 bases from J, the gap between germline ends came to 19 bases. DNA of the CDR3: TGTGCCAGCAGCTTGGCAGGACATAGGATACAATGGTACTTC. It is translated as CASSLAGHRIQWYF.

The chain recombines TRBV24-1 with TRBJ2-3; TRBD1 matches at 7 bases. This CDR3 is built from 14 residues. Trimming at V came to 6 bases and at J to 6 bases, leaving 8 bases not matched to a gene. Germline CDR1 reads KGHDR; CDR2 reads SFDVKD. The CDR3 loop is CATSNDRAGDTQYF. Written as DNA, the CDR3 is TGTGCCACCAGTAACGACAGGGCCGGGGATACGCAGTATTTT.

As for this clone: Different DNA sequences within this sample yield the same CDR3. This chain links TRBV5-5 with TRBJ2-1; 12 bases agree with TRBD2. With V trimmed by 0 bases and J by 6 bases, 1 base remained unmatched. Germline-derived CDR1 and CDR2 are SGHKS and YYEKEE (reference sequence). CDR3 length equals 15 residues. The CDR3 nucleotides are TGTGCCAGCAGCTTGGGACTAGCGGGGGTCAATGAGCAGTTCTTC. Protein: CASSLGLAGVNEQFF.

CDR3 bases: TGTGCCAGCAGCGAAGCAGGGGCGAAACCTTACAATGAGCAGTTCTTC. It is translated as CASSEAGAKPYNEQFF. This chain connects TRBV13 to TRBJ2-1; maybe TRBD1 (6 bases). The CDR3 runs 16 residues. Germline CDR1 reads PRHDT; CDR2 reads FYEKMQ (reference sequence). The V end was cut by 5 bases, the J end by 4 bases, with 18 bases between.

This clone was recorded only once. The chain employs TRBV30 and TRBJ2-1; D possibly corresponds to TRBD2 (6 bases). V lost 4 bases and J lost 0, with 19 bases in between. This CDR3 has 17 amino acids. CDR1 and CDR2 (germline): GTSNPN, SVGIG (reference sequence). In nucleotides, the CDR3 is TGTGCCTGGAACGAGGGACTGCTCGAAAACTCCTACAATGAGCAGTTCTTC. It codes for CAWNEGLLENSYNEQFF.

This chain uses TRBV5-1 with TRBJ2-2; TRBD1 aligns across 8 bases. J lost 1 base, V lost 7 bases, and 3 bases had no gene match. CDR1 SGHRS and CDR2 YFSETQ come from the germline V gene. The CDR3 is 14 residues long. In nucleotides, the CDR3 is TGCGCCAGCCGCGGACAGGGGAACACCGGGGAGCTGTTTTTT. It yields the protein CASRGQGNTGELFF.

This clone was seen more than once but under ten times. The rearrangement links TRBV2 to TRBJ1-1; D is perhaps TRBD1 (5 bases). The CDR3 has 18 amino acids. Per the germline V gene, CDR1 is SNHLY and CDR2 is FYNNEI. V dropped 6 bases and J dropped 0 bases, with 23 bases sitting between them. Here the CDR3 DNA reads TGTGCCAGCAGACCAGGGACTTTCCAAATACGGGTGAACACTGAAGCTTTCTTT. Its translation is CASRPGTFQIRVNTEAFF. Full variable domain (outside the CDR3, taken from reference TRBV2 and TRBJ1-1): EPEVTQTPSHQVTQMGQEVILRCVPISNHLYFYWYRQILGQKVEFLVSFYNNEISEKSEIFDDQFSVERPDGSNFTLKIRSTKLEDSAMYFCASRPGTFQIRVNTEAFFGQGTRLTVV.

The genes are TRBV7-2 and TRBJ2-1; 9 bases match TRBD1. CDR1 is SGHTA and CDR2 is FQGNSA in the germline V gene. CDR3 length: 16 residues. After removal of 1 base from V and 5 bases from J, the junction contained 6 bases not matched to a gene. CDR3 sequence (DNA): TGTGCCAGCAGCTTAGTTTCTGGGACAGGGAACAATGAGCAGTTCTTC. This gives the protein CASSLVSGTGNNEQFF.

The CDR3 here is CASNLAGGSYEQYF. The CDR3 DNA follows: TGTGCCAGCAATTTAGCGGGAGGATCCTACGAGCAGTACTTC. The chain combines TRBV2 with TRBJ2-7; TRBD2 agrees at 10 bases. V was clipped by 7 bases and J by 1 base; unmatched bases: 4. The germline CDR1 and CDR2 sequences are SNHLY and FYNNEI. CDR3 length: 14 residues.

The chain uses TRBV13 and TRBJ1-1; D ambiguous. V lost 2 bases and J lost 1, with 8 bases in between. Germline lookup yields CDR1 PRHDT and CDR2 FYEKMQ (reference sequence). The CDR3 totals 14 residues. Here the CDR3 DNA reads TGTGCCAGCAGCTTACTGGAGAAGAACACTGAAGCTTTCTTT. Its protein is CASSLLEKNTEAFF.

The genes are TRBV5-6 and TRBJ1-6, with D possibly being TRBD1 (5 bases). Trimming pared 1 base from V and 6 bases from J, leaving 14 bases between. This CDR3 comprises 16 residues. Germline V gives CDR1 SGHDT, CDR2 YYEEEE. The CDR3 DNA is TGTGCCAGCAGCTTGCGGCAGGGTAACGGTAATTCACCCCTCCACTTT. Amino acids: CASSLRQGNGNSPLHF.

This chain joins TRBV2 and TRBJ2-5, with D tentatively TRBD1 (5 bases). Germline V lookup: CDR1 SNHLY, CDR2 FYNNEI. This CDR3 is built from 15 residues. The germline V and J ends were trimmed by 4 bases and 4 bases, with 16 bases remaining between them. CDR3 protein: CASSVGHGARETQYF. The CDR3 coding sequence is TGTGCCAGCAGTGTGGGCCATGGGGCCCGAGAGACCCAGTACTTC.